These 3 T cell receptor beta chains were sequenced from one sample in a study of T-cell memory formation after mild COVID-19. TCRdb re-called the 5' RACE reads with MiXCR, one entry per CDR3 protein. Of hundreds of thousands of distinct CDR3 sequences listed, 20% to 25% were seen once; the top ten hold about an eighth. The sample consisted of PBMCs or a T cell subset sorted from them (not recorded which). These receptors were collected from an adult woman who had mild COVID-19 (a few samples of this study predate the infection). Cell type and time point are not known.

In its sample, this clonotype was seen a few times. CDR3 coding DNA: TGTGCCACCAGTGTGGGGGGATCCACAGATACGCAGTATTTT. It encodes CATSVGGSTDTQYF. The V gene is TRBV24-1, the J gene TRBJ2-3; tentative D call: TRBD2 (6 bases). Germline CDR1 is KGHDR and CDR2 is SFDVKD. The CDR3 totals 14 residues. Trimming took 5 bases from V and 2 from J, leaving 10 bases between them.

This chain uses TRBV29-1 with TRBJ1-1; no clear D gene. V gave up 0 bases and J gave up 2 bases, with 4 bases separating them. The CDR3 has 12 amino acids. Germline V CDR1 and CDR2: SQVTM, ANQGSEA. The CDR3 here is CSVEEGNTEAFF. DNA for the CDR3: TGCAGCGTTGAAGAGGGAAACACTGAAGCTTTCTTT.

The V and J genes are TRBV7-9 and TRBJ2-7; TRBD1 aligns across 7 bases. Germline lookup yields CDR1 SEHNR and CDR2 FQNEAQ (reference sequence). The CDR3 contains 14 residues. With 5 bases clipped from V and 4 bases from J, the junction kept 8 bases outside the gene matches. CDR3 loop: CASSRDRVAYEQYF. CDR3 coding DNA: TGTGCCAGCAGCCGTGACAGGGTGGCTTACGAGCAGTACTTC.